This section outlines one T cell receptor (beta chain) sequence together with its context. This specimen belongs to a study of blood T cell repertoires in COVID-19. Overall study: Sample material is recorded as cDNA or gDNA derived from T cells, B-cell-depleted T cells, or PBMCs.

As processed by the authors: It was from reference gene primer amplification that nucleated cell counts were estimated. Sequencing was performed with immunoSEQ multiplex PCR; in TCRdb, only in-frame clones are kept and a portion is missing. V, J and clone size reflect that table, while D and trimming were determined from the DNA. Altogether tens of thousands of clones are present, roughly nine tenths being singletons, with the ten largest covering 5.5% to 7.5%. Specimen: peripheral blood. The source of this sequence is a woman aged 55-70 years with active or convalescent COVID-19.

CDR3: CASSPSGGEAFF. The CDR3 DNA is TGTGCCAGCAGTCCGAGTGGGGGGGAAGCTTTCTTT. This chain joins TRBV28 and TRBJ1-1; a weak D match, TRBD1 (5 bases). The V and J ends lost 5 bases and 8 bases respectively, with 12 bases between them. The CDR3 loop spans 12 amino acids. Germline V gene sequence: CDR1 MDHEN, CDR2 SYDVKM.